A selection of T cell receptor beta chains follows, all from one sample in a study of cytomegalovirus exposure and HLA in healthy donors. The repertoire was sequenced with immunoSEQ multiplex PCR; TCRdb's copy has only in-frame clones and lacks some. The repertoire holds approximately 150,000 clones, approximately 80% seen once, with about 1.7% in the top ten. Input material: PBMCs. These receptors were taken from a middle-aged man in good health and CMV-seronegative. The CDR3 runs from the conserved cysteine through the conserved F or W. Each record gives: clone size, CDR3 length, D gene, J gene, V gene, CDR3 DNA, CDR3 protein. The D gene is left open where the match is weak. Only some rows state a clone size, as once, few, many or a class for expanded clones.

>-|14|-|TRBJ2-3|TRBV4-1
TGCGCCAGCAGCCAACTAGTTGCTCAAGATACGCAGTATTTT
CASSQLVAQDTQYF
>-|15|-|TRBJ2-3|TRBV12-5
TGTGCTAGTGCCTGGGGGGTGGCGGTCACAGATACGCAGTATTTT
CASAWGVAVTDTQYF
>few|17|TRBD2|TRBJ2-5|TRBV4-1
TGCGCCAGCAGCCCGGGACTAGCGGGAGGGCCTTCAGAGACCCAGTACTTC
CASSPGLAGGPSETQYF
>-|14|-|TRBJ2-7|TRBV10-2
TGCGCCAGCAGGCTAACTACCGCGGCCTACGAGCAGTACTTC
CASRLTTAAYEQYF
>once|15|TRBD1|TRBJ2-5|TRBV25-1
TGTGCCAGCAGTGCCCGGACAGGTGCCCAAGAGACCCAGTACTTC
CASSARTGAQETQYF
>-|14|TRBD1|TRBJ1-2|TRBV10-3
TGTGCCACCAGTGATCCGGGACAGGGGTATGGCTACACCTTC
CATSDPGQGYGYTF
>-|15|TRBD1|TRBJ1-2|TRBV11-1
TGTGCCAGCAGCCCCCCCGGGACAGGGGCCGCGGGCTACACCTTC
CASSPPGTGAAGYTF
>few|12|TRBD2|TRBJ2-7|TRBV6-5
TGTGCCAGCAGTCAGCGGGGTTACGAGCAGTACTTC
CASSQRGYEQYF
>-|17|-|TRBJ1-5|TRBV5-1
TGCGCCAGCAGCCCCGGGTGGGGCATTGTAAGCAATCAGCCCCAGCATTTT
CASSPGWGIVSNQPQHF
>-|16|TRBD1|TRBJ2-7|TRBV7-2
TGTGCCAGCAGCCACCGAGGGGGCAGGGAATCCTACGAGCAGTACTTC
CASSHRGGRESYEQYF
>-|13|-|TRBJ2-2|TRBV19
TGTGCCAGTAGTCCACACAGCACCGGGGAGCTGTTTTTT
CASSPHSTGELFF
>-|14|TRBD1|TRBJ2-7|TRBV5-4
TGTGCCAGCAGCTTGCGGGACAGGGACTACGAGCAGTACTTC
CASSLRDRDYEQYF
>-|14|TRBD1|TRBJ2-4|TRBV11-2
TGTGCCAGCTGCCCCTCCGACAGGGAAAACATTCAGTACTTC
CASCPSDRENIQYF
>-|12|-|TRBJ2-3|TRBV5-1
TGCGCCAGCAGCCTAAGAGGAGATACGCAGTATTTT
CASSLRGDTQYF
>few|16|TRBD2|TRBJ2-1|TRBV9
TGTGCCAGCAGCAAAAGGACTAGCGACGTACGGAATGAGCAGTTCTTC
CASSKRTSDVRNEQFF
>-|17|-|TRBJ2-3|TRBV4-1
TGCGCCAGCAGCCAAGACGATCGGTTCGGGGGCACAGATACGCAGTATTTT
CASSQDDRFGGTDTQYF
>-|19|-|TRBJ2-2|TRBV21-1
TGTGCCAGCAGCACCCAATTGGGACCGGGACAGGGGGGCACCGGGGAGCTGTTTTTT
CASSTQLGPGQGGTGELFF
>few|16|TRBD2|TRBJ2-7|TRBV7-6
TGTGCCAGCAGCTCGATTAGCGGGGGCCTCTCCTACGAGCAGTACTTC
CASSSISGGLSYEQYF
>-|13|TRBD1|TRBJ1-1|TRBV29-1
TGCAGCGCCGTCCAGACAGGGGGGGGCGAAGCTTTCTTT
CSAVQTGGGEAFF
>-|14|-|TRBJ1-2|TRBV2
TGTGCCAGCAGTGAAGCGGGAGTTCTCTATGGCTACACCTTC
CASSEAGVLYGYTF